These T cell receptor beta chains were read from a single sample in a study of cytomegalovirus exposure and HLA in healthy donors. Assay: immunoSEQ multiplex PCR; the TCRdb copy retains only in-frame clones and omits some. This sample has over 150,000 clones, with 70% to 85% found just once. Sequenced material: PBMCs. These receptors were obtained from a young man in good health and CMV-seronegative. Both conserved end residues are part of each CDR3. A D gene is named only where the DNA matches it firmly. Expanded clones are given a class, and other clones once, few, many or no size at all.

V	size	D	J	CDR3	DNA
TRBV27	few	TRBD2	TRBJ2-7	CASSLGGGAYEQYF	TGTGCCAGCAGTTTAGGGGGAGGGGCCTACGAGCAGTACTTC
TRBV7-2	-	TRBD1	TRBJ2-7	CASSLEAGGAYEQYF	TGTGCCAGCAGCTTAGAGGCAGGGGGCGCGTACGAGCAGTACTTC
TRBV23-1	few	-	TRBJ2-7	CASSHPQGITSYEQYF	TGCGCCAGCAGTCATCCCCAGGGGATCACCTCCTACGAGCAGTACTTC
TRBV4-3	-	-	TRBJ1-6	CASSQRGSGLDSPLHF	TGCGCCAGCAGCCAGAGGGGGTCCGGCCTCGATTCACCCCTCCACTTT
TRBV9	-	-	TRBJ2-1	CASSTSRGGETSSYNEQFF	TGTGCCAGCAGCACCTCGAGAGGGGGAGAAACAAGCTCCTACAATGAGCAGTTCTTC
TRBV4-2	-	-	TRBJ1-3	CASSQDEGARTSGNTIYF	TGTGCCAGCAGCCAAGACGAAGGGGCGAGGACCTCTGGAAACACCATATATTTT
TRBV19	-	TRBD1	TRBJ1-1	CASSSFRQGEAFF	TGTGCCAGTAGTTCCTTTAGACAGGGCGAAGCTTTCTTT
TRBV4-2	-	-	TRBJ1-2	CASSQDNRANYGYTF	TGTGCCAGCAGCCAAGATAACAGGGCTAACTATGGCTACACCTTC
TRBV15	-	-	TRBJ1-2	CATSRDWGGQIYGYTF	TGTGCCACCAGCAGAGATTGGGGGGGGCAGATCTATGGCTACACCTTC
TRBV28	-	-	TRBJ1-3	CASSFSTRAHTIYF	TGTGCCAGCAGTTTTTCGACGAGGGCGCACACCATATATTTT